The subject of this entry is one TCR beta chain. From germline, CDR1 is LNHDA and CDR2 SQIVND (reference sequence). V lost 0 bases and J lost 0, with 8 bases in between. The CDR3 totals 15 residues. Using immunoSEQ multiplex PCR, the repertoire was profiled, and TCRdb retains in-frame clones only, with some absent. The table records some 200,000 clones, approximately 78% of them present only once. This sample is drawn from a study of blood T cell repertoires in COVID-19. Study-wide background: PBMCs, B-cell-depleted T cells, or T cells were the source of the cDNA or gDNA that made up the material.

Enrollment of patients from Seattle took place during active infection, with longitudinal follow-up. Sequencing used peripheral blood. The chain has TRBV19 and TRBJ1-2; D uncertain. This receptor was taken from a woman aged 70-85 years with COVID-19, enrolled during active disease. CDR3 amino acids: CASSIDLAANYGYTF. The DNA of the CDR3 is TGTGCCAGTAGTATAGATCTGGCAGCTAACTATGGCTACACCTTC.